The 27 T cell receptor beta chains listed next were all sequenced from one sample in a study of blood T cell repertoires in COVID-19. Sequenced by immunoSEQ multiplex PCR; TCRdb stores in-frame clones only, minus some. The data contain approximately 89,000 clones, around four fifths of them singletons. The sequenced sample consisted of peripheral blood. The receptors shown here come from a woman in her 70s with active or convalescent COVID-19.

V usage is TRBV19 and J usage is TRBJ1-1, with no clear D. V lost 0 bases to trimming and J lost 8 bases, with 10 bases between them. CDR3 length: 13 amino acids. Looked up from germline, CDR1 is LNHDA and CDR2 is SQIVND (reference sequence). The CDR3 here is CASSIDPGWEAFF. The CDR3 region has the DNA TGTGCCAGTAGTATAGACCCGGGTTGGGAAGCTTTCTTT.

This chain joins TRBV6-7 and TRBJ2-2, with TRBD1 identical over 9 bases. TRBV6-7 is an ORF for which the function is uncertain. V was pared by 3 bases and J by 4 bases, with 6 bases of the junction left unmatched. This CDR3 comprises 16 residues. The CDR3 spells CASSYPGQGPTGELFF. The CDR3 coding sequence is TGTGCCAGCAGTTATCCCGGACAGGGGCCCACCGGGGAGCTGTTTTTT.

CDR3 sequence: CASSLGGGGGGYTF. CDR3 DNA sequence: TGTGCCAGCAGCTTGGGCGGAGGAGGTGGGGGCTACACCTTC. The chain is built from TRBV5-4 and TRBJ1-2, with unresolved D. CDR1 SGHNT and CDR2 YYREEE come from the germline V gene (reference sequence). The CDR3 covers 14 residues. Trimming stripped 0 bases from V and 8 bases from J, with 14 bases between.

The rearrangement uses TRBV4-1 and TRBJ2-3, with TRBD2 matching over 14 bases. From germline, CDR1 is MGHRA and CDR2 YSYEKL. The CDR3 loop spans 16 amino acids. V trimming: 4 bases; J trimming: 4 bases; junction bases outside the gene matches: 4. The chain's CDR3 is CASSRETSGGADTQYF. The CDR3 DNA reads as TGCGCCAGCAGCCGAGAGACTAGCGGGGGGGCAGATACGCAGTATTTT.

The V gene is TRBV15, the J gene TRBJ2-3; the D gene is possibly TRBD1 (6 bases). The CDR3 is 15 residues long. CDR1 LNHNV and CDR2 YYDKDF come from the germline V gene (reference sequence). The V end lost 0 bases, the J end lost 5 bases, and 12 bases lay between the germline ends. Here the CDR3 DNA reads TGTGCCACCAGCAGAGAGACAGGAGCGAAAGATACGCAGTATTTT. Translation: CATSRETGAKDTQYF.

The rearrangement links TRBV3-1 (or the pseudogene TRBV3-2) to TRBJ1-2, with 8 bases lining up with TRBD1. The CDR3 has 13 amino acids. Trimming at V came to 3 bases and at J to 6 bases, leaving 3 bases not matched to a gene. Per germline, CDR1 LGHDT and CDR2 YNNKEL (reference sequence). CDR3 sequence reads: CASSHRTGHGYTF. As DNA, the CDR3 is TGTGCCAGCAGCCATCGGACAGGGCATGGCTACACCTTC.

This chain connects TRBV6-6 to TRBJ2-2; 7 positions match TRBD1. This CDR3 is 13 amino acids long. Germline values: CDR1 MNHNY, CDR2 SVGAGI (reference sequence). Unmatched junction bases numbered 5, after V lost 8 bases and J lost 5 bases. DNA for the CDR3: TGTGCCAGCCGACAGGGTTGGACCGGGGAGCTGTTTTTT. Translated, it gives CASRQGWTGELFF.

The chain uses TRBV10-3 and TRBJ2-5, with TRBD2 identical over 10 bases. CDR1 is ENHRY and CDR2 is SYGVKD in the germline V gene. Trimming took 0 bases from V and 5 from J; bases not matched to a gene: 6. There are 16 residues in the CDR3. The CDR3 loop reads CAISESASGGFETQYF. The CDR3 bases are TGTGCCATCAGTGAGTCGGCTAGCGGGGGTTTTGAGACCCAGTACTTC.

The CDR3 loop reads CASSIRSGQMNTEAFF. CDR3 sequence (DNA): TGTGCCAGTAGTATCCGCTCGGGACAGATGAACACTGAAGCTTTCTTT. The genes are TRBV19 and TRBJ1-1; 7 bases line up with TRBD1. This CDR3 comprises 16 residues. Germline CDR1 and CDR2: LNHDA and SQIVND (reference sequence). The V segment lost 3 bases and the J segment 0 bases; nucleotides outside the gene matches: 7.

The chain links TRBV11-3 to TRBJ1-1, with 7 bases that match TRBD1. Looked up from germline, CDR1 is SGHNT and CDR2 is YENEEA. Trimming removed 5 bases from V and 8 bases from J; junction bases left unmatched: 5. The CDR3 loop spans 12 amino acids. In DNA form, the CDR3 reads TGTGCCAGCAGCCAAGGGGGCGCGGAAGCTTTCTTT. This codes for CASSQGGAEAFF.

The rearrangement uses TRBV2 and TRBJ1-2; 8 bases fit TRBD1. Germline lookup yields CDR1 SNHLY and CDR2 FYNNEI. V lost 5 bases and J lost 3; bases outside the gene matches: 14. This CDR3 region has 17 residues. In DNA, the CDR3 is TGTGCCAGCAGTCCTGGACAGGGACCTCCGTGGGACTATGGCTACACCTTC. It specifies CASSPGQGPPWDYGYTF. The full variable domain, its missing parts supplied by reference TRBV2 and TRBJ1-2, is EPEVTQTPSHQVTQMGQEVILRCVPISNHLYFYWYRQILGQKVEFLVSFYNNEISEKSEIFDDQFSVERPDGSNFTLKIRSTKLEDSAMYFCASSPGQGPPWDYGYTFGSGTRLTVV.

This clone was recorded a few times. The chain joins TRBV29-1 to TRBJ1-2; D uncertain. The ends were cut back, 4 bases at V and 6 bases at J, with 15 bases in the middle. Germline V lookup: CDR1 SQVTM, CDR2 ANQGSEA. This CDR3 has 13 residues. CDR3 loop: CSVARVTGDGYTF. DNA of the CDR3: TGCAGCGTTGCAAGGGTGACCGGGGATGGCTACACCTTC.

This clone has just a few counts. The V gene is TRBV4-1, the J gene TRBJ1-5; D is unresolved. Trimming left V 3 bases short and J 0 bases short, with 9 bases between. Germline V gene lookup returns CDR1 MGHRA and CDR2 YSYEKL. This CDR3 has 15 residues. The CDR3 nucleotides read TGCGCCAGCAGCCACAGTATTATTAGCAATCAGCCCCAGCATTTT. Its translation is CASSHSIISNQPQHF.

This chain connects TRBV27 to TRBJ1-3; D is perhaps TRBD1 (6 bases). Trimming pared 1 base from V and 2 bases from J, leaving 9 bases between. CDR1 and CDR2 from the germline V gene are MNHEY and SMNVEV (reference sequence). The CDR3 spans 15 residues. In DNA form, the CDR3 reads TGTGCCAGCAGTTTATTTTCAGGGGCTGGAAACACCATATATTTT. This translates into CASSLFSGAGNTIYF.

This clone was counted a few times. The chain has TRBV2 and TRBJ1-5, with 7 bases lining up with TRBD1. The CDR3 has 18 amino acids. Germline lookup yields CDR1 SNHLY and CDR2 FYNNEI. Unmatched junction bases numbered 11, after V lost 2 bases and J lost 1 base. CDR3: CASSERTGGTLSNQPQHF. The CDR3 nucleotides are TGTGCCAGCAGTGAACGGACAGGAGGAACGTTAAGCAATCAGCCCCAGCATTTT.

The V gene is TRBV7-6, the J gene TRBJ2-3, with 10 bases identical to TRBD2. This CDR3 is 15 amino acids long. CDR1 and CDR2 (germline): SGHVS, FNYEAQ. Trimming took 1 base from V and 5 from J; bases not matched to a gene: 3. The CDR3 loop reads CASSLEASGRDTQYF. In DNA, the CDR3 is TGTGCCAGCAGCTTAGAGGCTAGCGGGAGAGATACGCAGTATTTT. Variable domain in full (rest from reference TRBV7-6 and TRBJ2-3): GAGVSQSPRYKVTKRGQDVALRCDPISGHVSLYWYRQALGQGPEFLTYFNYEAQQDKSGLPNDRFSAERPEGSISTLTIQRTEQRDSAMYRCASSLEASGRDTQYFGPGTRLTVL.

The V gene is TRBV10-3, the J gene TRBJ1-3; 9 nucleotides align to TRBD1. This CDR3 spans 13 amino acids. The germline V gene encodes CDR1 ENHRY and CDR2 SYGVKD. The junction had 11 bases not matched to a gene; V was cut back by 4 bases and J by 16 bases. The CDR3 loop reads CAISVTGQGELYF. CDR3 bases: TGTGCCATCAGTGTCACGGGACAGGGAGAGCTGTATTTT.

CDR3 sequence (DNA): TGCGCCAGCAGCTCCAGGGGGGAATGGGATACGCAGTATTTT. It is translated as CASSSRGEWDTQYF. V and J are TRBV5-1 and TRBJ2-3; tentatively, D is TRBD1 (7 bases). V lost 3 bases to trimming and J lost 6 bases, with 14 bases between them. The CDR3 loop spans 14 amino acids. Germline lookup yields CDR1 SGHRS and CDR2 YFSETQ.

Turning to this clone: Because it lacks the conserved phenylalanine or tryptophan at the end, this CDR3 is likely a read error. The limits of the CDR3 on the DNA are not certain, so only TCRdb's listed CDR3 is given. This chain connects TRBV15 to TRBJ1-4. Counting both end residues, the CDR3 totals 9 amino acids. Per germline, CDR1 LNHNV and CDR2 YYDKDF (reference sequence). The CDR3 loop is CATSREPLL.

V is TRBV19 and J is TRBJ1-4; no clear D. The ends were cut back, 1 base at V and 7 bases at J, with 7 bases in the middle. This CDR3 contains 13 residues. Per the germline V gene, CDR1 is LNHDA and CDR2 is SQIVND (reference sequence). Here the CDR3 reads CASSIVIGEKLFF. CDR3 bases: TGTGCCAGTAGTATAGTTATCGGTGAAAAACTGTTTTTT. Using reference TRBV19 and TRBJ1-4 for the parts outside the CDR3, the full variable domain is DGGITQSPKYLFRKEGQNVTLSCEQNLNHDAMYWYRQDPGQGLRLIYYSQIVNDFQKGDIAEGYSVSREKKESFPLTVTSAQKNPTAFYLCASSIVIGEKLFFGSGTQLSVL.

The chain is built from TRBV13 and TRBJ2-2; a weak D match, TRBD1 (5 bases). The CDR3 length is 15 residues. The V gene lost 6 bases and the J gene lost 0 bases, with 11 bases spanning the gap. CDR1 and CDR2 from the germline V gene are PRHDT and FYEKMQ (reference sequence). DNA of the CDR3: TGTGCCAGCAGTTCCAGGGTAGCGAACACCGGGGAGCTGTTTTTT. Its protein is CASSSRVANTGELFF.

The V gene is TRBV24-1, the J gene TRBJ1-1; D might be TRBD1 (5 bases). The CDR3 extends over 17 amino acids. Looked up from germline, CDR1 is KGHDR and CDR2 is SFDVKD. Trimming pared 4 bases from V and 5 bases from J, leaving 22 bases between. The CDR3 sequence: CATSERAGAGKGTEAFF. The CDR3 nucleotides read TGTGCCACCAGTGAAAGGGCAGGCGCGGGGAAGGGGACTGAAGCTTTCTTT.

This clone was picked up one time. CDR3 nucleotide sequence: TGCGCCAGCAGCTTGGGGGTCAGGGCGACGGAGCAGTACTTC. Protein: CASSLGVRATEQYF. This sequence joins TRBV5-1 and TRBJ2-7; the D gene is possibly TRBD1 (5 bases). Looked up from germline, CDR1 is SGHRS and CDR2 is YFSETQ. V was trimmed by 0 bases and J by 7 bases, leaving 14 bases between them. There are 14 residues in the CDR3.

This chain links TRBV7-2 with TRBJ2-5, with 11 bases that match TRBD2. The CDR3 has 18 residues. From germline, CDR1 is SGHTA and CDR2 FQGNSA. With V trimmed by 3 bases and J by 0 bases, 9 bases remained unmatched. The CDR3 is CASSFSILAGGHQETQYF. The DNA for the CDR3 is TGTGCCAGCAGCTTTTCAATCCTAGCGGGGGGCCACCAAGAGACCCAGTACTTC.

This chain uses TRBV4-1 with TRBJ2-7; TRBD1 is a possible D gene (6 bases). CDR3 size: 16 residues. Trimming stripped 0 bases from V and 4 bases from J, with 16 bases between. CDR1 and CDR2 (germline): MGHRA, YSYEKL. CDR3: CASSQDRSAGVYEQYF. In nucleotides, the CDR3 is TGCGCCAGCAGCCAAGATCGGTCGGCAGGGGTTTACGAGCAGTACTTC.

This sequence joins TRBV7-2 and TRBJ1-5, with D perhaps matching TRBD1 (6 bases). CDR1 and CDR2 from the germline V gene are SGHTA and FQGNSA. This CDR3 contains 14 residues. Trimming cost V 4 bases and J 4 bases, with 11 bases left between them. CDR3 residues: CASSSLQGNQPQHF. CDR3 nucleotide sequence: TGTGCCAGCAGCTCCCTACAGGGTAATCAGCCCCAGCATTTT.

This clone was observed a handful of times. The chain carries TRBV11-2 and TRBJ2-7; 12 positions match TRBD2. The CDR3 covers 17 residues. Losses at the gene ends were 3 bases for V and 2 bases for J; bases not matched to a gene: 8. Germline lookup yields CDR1 SGHAT and CDR2 FQNNGV. CDR3 coding DNA: TGTGCCAGCAGCTTTACTAGCGGGGGGCTACCCGCCTACGAGCAGTACTTC. Protein: CASSFTSGGLPAYEQYF.